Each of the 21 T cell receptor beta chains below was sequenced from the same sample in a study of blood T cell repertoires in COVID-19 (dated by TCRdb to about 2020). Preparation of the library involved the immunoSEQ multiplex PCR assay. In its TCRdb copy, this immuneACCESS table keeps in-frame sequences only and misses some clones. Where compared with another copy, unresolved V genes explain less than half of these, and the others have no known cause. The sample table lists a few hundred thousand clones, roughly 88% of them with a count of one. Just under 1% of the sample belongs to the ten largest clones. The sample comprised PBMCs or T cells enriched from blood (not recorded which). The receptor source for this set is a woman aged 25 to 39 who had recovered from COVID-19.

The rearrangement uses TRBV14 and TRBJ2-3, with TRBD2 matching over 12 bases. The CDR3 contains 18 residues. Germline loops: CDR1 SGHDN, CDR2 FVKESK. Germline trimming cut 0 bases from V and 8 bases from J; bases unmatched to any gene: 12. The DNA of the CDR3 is TGTGCCAGCAGCCAAGAACACAGGTCTAGCGGGAGGGCCGGTACGCAGTATTTT. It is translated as CASSQEHRSSGRAGTQYF.

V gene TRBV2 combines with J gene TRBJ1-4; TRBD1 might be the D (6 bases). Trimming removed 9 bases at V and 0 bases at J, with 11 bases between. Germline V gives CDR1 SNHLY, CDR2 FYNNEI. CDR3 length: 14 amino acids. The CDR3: CARTGTSTNEKLFF. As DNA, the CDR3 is TGTGCCAGAACAGGGACCTCAACTAATGAAAAACTGTTTTTT.

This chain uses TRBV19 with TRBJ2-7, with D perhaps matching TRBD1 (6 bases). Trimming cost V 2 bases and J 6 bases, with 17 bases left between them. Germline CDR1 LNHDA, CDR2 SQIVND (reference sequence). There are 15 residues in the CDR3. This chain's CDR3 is CASSITPDRTAEQYF. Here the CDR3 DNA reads TGTGCCAGTAGTATAACCCCCGACAGGACGGCCGAGCAGTACTTC. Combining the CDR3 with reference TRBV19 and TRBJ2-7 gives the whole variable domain DGGITQSPKYLFRKEGQNVTLSCEQNLNHDAMYWYRQDPGQGLRLIYYSQIVNDFQKGDIAEGYSVSREKKESFPLTVTSAQKNPTAFYLCASSITPDRTAEQYFGPGTRLTVT.

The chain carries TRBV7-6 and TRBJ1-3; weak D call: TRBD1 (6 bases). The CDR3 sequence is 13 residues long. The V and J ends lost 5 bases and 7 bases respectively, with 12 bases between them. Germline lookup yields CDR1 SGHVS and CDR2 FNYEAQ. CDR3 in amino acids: CASSPDRRNTIYF. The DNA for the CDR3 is TGTGCCAGCAGCCCCGACAGGCGGAACACCATATATTTT.

The DNA of the CDR3 is TGCGCCAGCAGCCAAGATCCCCTGGGGGGGACTAACTATGGCTACACCTTC. This sequence encodes CASSQDPLGGTNYGYTF. The chain joins TRBV4-3 to TRBJ1-2; TRBD1 is a possible D gene (5 bases). Germline CDR1 and CDR2: LGHNA and YSLEER. There are 17 residues in the CDR3. The V gene lost 0 bases and the J gene lost 0 bases, with 14 bases spanning the gap.

In DNA, the CDR3 is TGCGCCAGCAGCCCCGGGATCGTGAACACTGAAGCTTTCTTT. Translated, it gives CASSPGIVNTEAFF. V usage is TRBV5-1 and J usage is TRBJ1-1, with D uncertain. The CDR3 covers 14 residues. Germline assignment: CDR1 SGHRS and CDR2 YFSETQ. V dropped 4 bases and J dropped 0 bases, with 10 bases sitting between them. The variable domain in full, completed from reference TRBV5-1 and TRBJ1-1, reads KAGVTQTPRYLIKTRGQQVTLSCSPISGHRSVSWYQQTPGQGLQFLFEYFSETQRNKGNFPGRFSGRQFSNSRSEMNVSTLELGDSALYLCASSPGIVNTEAFFGQGTRLTVV.

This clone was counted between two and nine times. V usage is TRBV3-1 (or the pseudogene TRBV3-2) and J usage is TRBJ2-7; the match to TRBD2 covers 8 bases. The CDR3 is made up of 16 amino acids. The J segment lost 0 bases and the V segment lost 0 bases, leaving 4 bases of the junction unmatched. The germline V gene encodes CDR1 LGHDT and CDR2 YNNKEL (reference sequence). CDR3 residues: CASSQDPGTSSYEQYF. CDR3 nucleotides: TGTGCCAGCAGCCAAGACCCCGGGACTAGCTCCTACGAGCAGTACTTC.

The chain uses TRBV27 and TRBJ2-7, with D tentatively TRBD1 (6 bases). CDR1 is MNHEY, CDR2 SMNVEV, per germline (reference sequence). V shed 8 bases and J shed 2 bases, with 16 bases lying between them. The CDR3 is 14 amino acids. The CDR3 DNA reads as TGTGCCAGCGGGAACAGGGCGGCCCCCTACGAGCAGTACTTC. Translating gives CASGNRAAPYEQYF.

The CDR3 sequence: CASSLGTDRYSGNTIYF. The CDR3 region has the DNA TGCGCCAGCAGCTTGGGGACGGACAGATACTCTGGAAACACCATATATTTT. The chain links TRBV5-1 to TRBJ1-3; D might be TRBD1 (6 bases). There are 17 residues in the CDR3. V was pared by 0 bases and J by 0 bases, with 13 bases between. CDR1 is SGHRS, CDR2 YFSETQ, per germline.

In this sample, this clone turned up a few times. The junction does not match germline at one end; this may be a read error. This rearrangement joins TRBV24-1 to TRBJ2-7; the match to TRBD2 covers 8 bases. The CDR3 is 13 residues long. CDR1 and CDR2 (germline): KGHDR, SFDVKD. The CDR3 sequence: CATSQRGSSEQYF. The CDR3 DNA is TGTGCCACCTCACAGCGGGGGTCCTCCGAGCAGTACTTC.

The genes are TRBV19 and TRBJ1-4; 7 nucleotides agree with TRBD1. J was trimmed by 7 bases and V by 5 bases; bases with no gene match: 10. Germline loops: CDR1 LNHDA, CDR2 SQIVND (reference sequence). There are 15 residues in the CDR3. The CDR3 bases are TGTGCCAGTAGTGTCCCGGGACAGCCCTTTGAAAAACTGTTTTTT. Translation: CASSVPGQPFEKLFF.

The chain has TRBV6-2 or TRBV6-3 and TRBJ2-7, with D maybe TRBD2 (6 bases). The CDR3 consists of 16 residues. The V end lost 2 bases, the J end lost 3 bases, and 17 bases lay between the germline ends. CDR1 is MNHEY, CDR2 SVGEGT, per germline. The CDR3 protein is CASSYNPGGGYYEQYF. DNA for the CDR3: TGTGCCAGCAGTTACAATCCCGGGGGAGGATACTACGAGCAGTACTTC.

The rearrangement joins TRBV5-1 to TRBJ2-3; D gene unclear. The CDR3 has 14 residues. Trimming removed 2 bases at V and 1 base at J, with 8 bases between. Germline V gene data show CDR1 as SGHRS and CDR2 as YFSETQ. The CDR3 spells CASSFQQGTDTQYF. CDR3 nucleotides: TGCGCCAGCAGCTTCCAGCAGGGCACAGATACGCAGTATTTT.

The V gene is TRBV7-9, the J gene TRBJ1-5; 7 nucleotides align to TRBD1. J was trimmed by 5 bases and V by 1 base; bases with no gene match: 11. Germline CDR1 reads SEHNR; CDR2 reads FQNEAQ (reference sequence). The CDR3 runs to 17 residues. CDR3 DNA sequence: TGTGCCAGCAGCTTAGGTGATACGACAGGGTATGATCAGCCCCAGCATTTT. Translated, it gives CASSLGDTTGYDQPQHF.

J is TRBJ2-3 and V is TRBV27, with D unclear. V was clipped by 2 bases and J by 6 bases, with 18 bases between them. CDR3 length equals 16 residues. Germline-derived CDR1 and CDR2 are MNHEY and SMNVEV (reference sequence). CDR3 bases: TGTGCCAGCAGTTTAATGTCTAACTCTCTGTGGGATACGCAGTATTTT. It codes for CASSLMSNSLWDTQYF.

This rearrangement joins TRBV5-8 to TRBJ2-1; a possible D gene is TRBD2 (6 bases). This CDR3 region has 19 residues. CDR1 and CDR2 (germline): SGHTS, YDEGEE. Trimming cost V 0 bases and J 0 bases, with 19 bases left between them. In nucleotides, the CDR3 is TGTGCCAGCAGCTTGGGTGTTAGCGGCAGTTTTCTCTCCTACAATGAGCAGTTCTTC. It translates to CASSLGVSGSFLSYNEQFF. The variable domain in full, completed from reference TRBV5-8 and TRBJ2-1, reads EAGVTQSPTHLIKTRGQQATLRCSPISGHTSVYWYQQALGLGLQFLLWYDEGEERNRGNFPPRFSGRQFPNYSSELNVNALELEDSALYLCASSLGVSGSFLSYNEQFFGPGTRLTVL.

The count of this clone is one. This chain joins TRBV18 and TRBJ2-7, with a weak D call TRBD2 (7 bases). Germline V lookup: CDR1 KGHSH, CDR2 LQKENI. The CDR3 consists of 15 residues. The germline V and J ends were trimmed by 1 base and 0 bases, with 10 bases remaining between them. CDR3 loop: CASSPRRGPSYEQYF. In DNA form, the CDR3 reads TGTGCCAGCTCACCACGGCGGGGGCCCTCCTACGAGCAGTACTTC.

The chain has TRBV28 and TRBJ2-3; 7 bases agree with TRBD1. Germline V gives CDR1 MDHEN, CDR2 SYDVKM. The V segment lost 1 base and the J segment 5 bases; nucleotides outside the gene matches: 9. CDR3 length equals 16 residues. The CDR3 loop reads CASSLSDRWQIDTQYF. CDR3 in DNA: TGTGCCAGCAGTTTATCGGACAGGTGGCAAATAGATACGCAGTATTTT.

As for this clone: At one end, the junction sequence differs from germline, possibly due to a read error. The CDR3 coding sequence is TGTGCCAGCAGCCCAGGCCGCGGGAAGCTGTTTTTT. This codes for CASSPGRGKLFF. The chain has TRBV7-8 and TRBJ2-2, with D maybe TRBD2 (6 bases). Germline V gene sequence: CDR1 SGHVS, CDR2 FQNEAQ. The CDR3 is made up of 12 amino acids. The whole variable domain, filled in from reference TRBV7-8 and TRBJ2-2, reads GAGVSQSPRYKVAKRGQDVALRCDPISGHVSLFWYQQALGQGPEFLTYFQNEAQLDKSGLPSDRFFAERPEGSVSTLKIQRTQQEDSAVYLCASSPGRGKLFFGEGSRLTVL.

CDR3 nucleotide sequence: TGTGCCAGCAGCTTGGAGGGGGCACGGGAGACCCAGTACTTC. Protein: CASSLEGARETQYF. The chain uses TRBV5-4 and TRBJ2-5, with 7 bases that match TRBD1. The junction had 4 bases not matched to a gene; V was cut back by 0 bases and J by 5 bases. This CDR3 is built from 14 residues. Germline V lookup: CDR1 SGHNT, CDR2 YYREEE (reference sequence).

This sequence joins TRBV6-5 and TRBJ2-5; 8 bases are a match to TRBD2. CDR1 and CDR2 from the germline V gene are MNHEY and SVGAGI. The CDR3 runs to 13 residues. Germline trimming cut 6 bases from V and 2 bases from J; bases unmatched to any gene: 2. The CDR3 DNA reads TGTGCCAGCAGGTCGGGAGGGCAAGAGACCCAGTACTTC. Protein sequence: CASRSGGQETQYF.